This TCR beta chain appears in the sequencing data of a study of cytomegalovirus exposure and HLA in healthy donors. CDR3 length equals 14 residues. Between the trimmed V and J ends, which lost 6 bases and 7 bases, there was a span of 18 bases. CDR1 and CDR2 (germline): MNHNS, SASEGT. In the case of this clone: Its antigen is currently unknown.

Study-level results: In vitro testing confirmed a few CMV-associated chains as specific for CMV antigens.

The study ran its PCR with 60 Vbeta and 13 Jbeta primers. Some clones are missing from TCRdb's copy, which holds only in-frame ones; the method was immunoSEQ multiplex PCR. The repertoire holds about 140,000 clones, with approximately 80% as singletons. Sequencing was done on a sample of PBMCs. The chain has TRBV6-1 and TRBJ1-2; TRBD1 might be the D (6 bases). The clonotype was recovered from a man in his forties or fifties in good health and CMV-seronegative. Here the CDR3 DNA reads TGTGCCAGCAGCAAAGGGGGGGTGGGGGGTGGCTACACCTTC. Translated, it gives CASSKGGVGGGYTF.